Below are 8 T cell receptor beta chains sequenced from a single sample in a study of human T cells and chemical hapten exposure. Unique molecular identifiers were affixed to discrete cDNA molecules within the library. Each CDR3 protein gets one entry after TCRdb re-called the reads with MiXCR. Here the sample spans 120,000 or so distinct CDR3 sequences, 8% to 9.5% being singletons. Someone pulled total RNA out of unfractionated whole blood. The sequenced material came from whole blood. These receptors all come from a human donor in good health. Some clones in this sample may be carry-over from other donors' samples.

This clonotype was seen more than once but under ten times. This chain joins TRBV9 and TRBJ2-3; 8 nucleotides match TRBD1. Germline V CDR1 and CDR2: SGDLS, YYNGEE. Trimming at V came to 6 bases and at J to 3 bases, leaving 9 bases not matched to a gene. The CDR3 is 15 amino acids. The DNA for the CDR3 is TGTGCCAGCACCACAGGGGGGAAGAGTACAGATACGCAGTATTTT. Protein product: CASTTGGKSTDTQYF.

This chain joins TRBV7-2 and TRBJ2-7; D tentatively fits TRBD1 or TRBD2 (5 bases each). The V end was cut by 5 bases, the J end by 2 bases, with 19 bases between. The germline V gene encodes CDR1 SGHTA and CDR2 FQGNSA. The CDR3 is 16 residues long. The CDR3: CASSPDWTRGAYEQYF. For the CDR3, the DNA is TGTGCCAGCAGCCCCGACTGGACTCGAGGGGCCTACGAGCAGTACTTC.

This chain connects TRBV20-1 to TRBJ2-4; weak D call: TRBD1 (6 bases). V dropped 4 bases and J dropped 5 bases, with 18 bases sitting between them. The germline gives CDR1 DFQATT, CDR2 SNEGSKA (reference sequence). The CDR3 loop spans 15 amino acids. The CDR3 spells CSANPLGRGQNIQYF. In DNA, the CDR3 is TGCAGTGCTAACCCTTTGGGCAGGGGTCAAAACATTCAGTACTTC.

Concerning this clonotype: At one boundary the junction diverges from the germline segment, which might be a read error. The rearrangement joins TRBV18 to TRBJ1-2; D perhaps matches TRBD1 (6 bases). CDR1 is KGHSH, CDR2 LQKENI, per germline. This CDR3 has 11 residues. For the CDR3, the DNA is TGTACCAGCTCACCTCGGGACATCCCATCGTTC. Amino acids: CTSSPRDIPSF.

This clonotype was recorded a few times. The chain couples TRBV5-6 to TRBJ2-3, with 11 nucleotides matching TRBD2. Germline CDR1 SGHDT, CDR2 YYEEEE. This CDR3 spans 15 amino acids. V lost 4 bases and J lost 6; bases outside the gene matches: 7. The CDR3 nucleotides read TGTGCCAGCAGCCTGACTAGCGGGATGGGCGATACGCAGTATTTT. It translates to CASSLTSGMGDTQYF.

This clonotype was picked up many times. The junction and the germline gene differ at one end; a read error may be behind it. CDR3 sequence: CSVGGDSQLF. Here the CDR3 DNA reads TGCAGCGTTGGGGGGGACAGCCAACTCTTC. The rearrangement links TRBV29-1 to TRBJ1-2, with 7 bases lining up with TRBD1. This CDR3 spans 10 amino acids. Germline V gives CDR1 SQVTM, CDR2 ANQGSEA.

This clonotype was seen at least ten times. The J gene is TRBJ1-5, the V gene TRBV9; D remains ambiguous. Germline loops: CDR1 SGDLS, CDR2 YYNGEE. With 0 bases removed from V and 1 base from J, the gap between germline ends came to 8 bases. The CDR3 runs to 15 residues. The CDR3 coding sequence is TGTGCCAGCAGCGTAGGCCAGCTGAGCAATCAGCCCCAGCATTTT. Translation gives CASSVGQLSNQPQHF.

This clonotype has just a few counts. This chain links TRBV4-1 with TRBJ1-5, with 9 bases that match TRBD1. V was clipped by 4 bases and J by 3 bases; unmatched bases: 4. This CDR3 contains 15 residues. In germline, CDR1 is MGHRA, CDR2 YSYEKL. The CDR3 spells CASSRTGAFNQPQHF. The CDR3 DNA sequence: TGCGCCAGCAGCCGGACAGGGGCATTCAATCAGCCCCAGCATTTT.